The rows below give T cell receptor beta chains drawn from one sample of a study of beta chain features in type 1 diabetes. Profiling relied on immunoSEQ multiplex PCR, and the TCRdb table lists in-frame clones only, not all of them. This sample has some 700,000 clones; 10% to 15% occur once, and the top ten carry 0.02% to 0.025%. Sequencing was performed on naive CD4+ T cells from blood. These receptors came from a man aged 18 to 30 with type 1 diabetes. CDR3s include the opening cysteine and the closing phenylalanine or tryptophan. The order of the fields is clone size, V gene, D gene, J gene, CDR3 DNA, CDR3 protein. D genes are given only for firm matches. Clone size is given for some rows only: seen once, a few or many times, or a class if the clone is expanded.

clone_size: .; v_call: TRBV25-1; d_call: .; j_call: TRBJ1-1; cdr3_nt: TGTGCCAGCAGTGAATCATGGGAACGGGAGGACACTGAAGCTTTCTTT; cdr3_aa: CASSESWEREDTEAFF
clone_size: few; v_call: TRBV7-3; d_call: .; j_call: TRBJ2-2; cdr3_nt: TGTGCCAGCAGCTCGAACCAGGGAAGGATGTTTTTT; cdr3_aa: CASSSNQGRMFF
clone_size: .; v_call: TRBV14; d_call: .; j_call: TRBJ1-1; cdr3_nt: TGTGCCAGCAGCCACCAAGGGAGGGTGGGCACTGAAGCTTTCTTT; cdr3_aa: CASSHQGRVGTEAFF
clone_size: few; v_call: TRBV19; d_call: TRBD1; j_call: TRBJ1-1; cdr3_nt: TGTGCCAGTAGTATCCCCCCTTCGGCAGGGGGGAACACTGAAGCTTTCTTT; cdr3_aa: CASSIPPSAGGNTEAFF
clone_size: .; v_call: TRBV5-6; d_call: TRBD1; j_call: TRBJ1-2; cdr3_nt: TGTGCCAGCAGTGAACCGGGACAGGGCTATGGCTACACCTTC; cdr3_aa: CASSEPGQGYGYTF
clone_size: few; v_call: TRBV10-3; d_call: .; j_call: TRBJ1-1; cdr3_nt: TGTGCCATCGCATCCCTACAGGGGAACACTGAAGCTTTCTTT; cdr3_aa: CAIASLQGNTEAFF
clone_size: .; v_call: TRBV6-5; d_call: .; j_call: TRBJ2-1; cdr3_nt: TGTGCCAGCAGCTATGATCACTCTAACAATGAGCAGTTCTTC; cdr3_aa: CASSYDHSNNEQFF
clone_size: few; v_call: TRBV5-1; d_call: .; j_call: TRBJ2-1; cdr3_nt: TGCGCCAGCAGCTCGGGACGGCTGCCCTCCTACAATGAGCAGTTCTTC; cdr3_aa: CASSSGRLPSYNEQFF
clone_size: few; v_call: TRBV7-9; d_call: .; j_call: TRBJ1-2; cdr3_nt: TGTGCCAGCAGTCCCCCCGGGGCCGGCTATGGCTACACCTTC; cdr3_aa: CASSPPGAGYGYTF
clone_size: few; v_call: TRBV18; d_call: .; j_call: TRBJ2-1; cdr3_nt: TGTGCCAGCTCACCACTTTTCTACAATGAGCAGTTCTTC; cdr3_aa: CASSPLFYNEQFF
clone_size: .; v_call: TRBV7-2; d_call: .; j_call: TRBJ2-7; cdr3_nt: TGTGCCAGCAGCCTCTTTGGGGCAATCTACGAGCAGTACTTC; cdr3_aa: CASSLFGAIYEQYF
clone_size: few; v_call: TRBV30; d_call: .; j_call: TRBJ1-5; cdr3_nt: TGTGCCTGGAGTAGGGCAGACAGTCAGCCCCAGCATTTT; cdr3_aa: CAWSRADSQPQHF
clone_size: .; v_call: TRBV20-1; d_call: .; j_call: TRBJ1-2; cdr3_nt: TGCAGTGCCTCCAGAGTCGACGGCTACACCTTC; cdr3_aa: CSASRVDGYTF
clone_size: .; v_call: TRBV5-1; d_call: .; j_call: TRBJ2-7; cdr3_nt: TGCGCCACTCCTCTGGGGACCAGGCCGTACGAGCAGTACTTC; cdr3_aa: CATPLGTRPYEQYF
clone_size: .; v_call: TRBV9; d_call: TRBD1; j_call: TRBJ2-1; cdr3_nt: TGTGCCAGCAGTCCAGATGGATCGACAGGGGGCTACAATGAGCAGTTCTTC; cdr3_aa: CASSPDGSTGGYNEQFF
clone_size: .; v_call: TRBV11-2; d_call: TRBD1; j_call: TRBJ2-1; cdr3_nt: TGTGCCAGCAGCTCGCGGCGAACAGGGGGCGTTTTTACTGAGCAGTTCTTC; cdr3_aa: CASSSRRTGGVFTEQFF
clone_size: few; v_call: TRBV30; d_call: .; j_call: TRBJ1-4; cdr3_nt: TGTGCCTCGCACCCAGACGTCCATGAAAAACTGTTTTTT; cdr3_aa: CASHPDVHEKLFF
clone_size: .; v_call: TRBV19; d_call: .; j_call: TRBJ2-7; cdr3_nt: TGTGCCAGTAGTATGATCCGGGACCGATCCTACGAGCAGTACTTC; cdr3_aa: CASSMIRDRSYEQYF
clone_size: once; v_call: TRBV7-9; d_call: .; j_call: TRBJ1-6; cdr3_nt: TGTGCCAGCAGCTTGACGGAGGTTCCGAATTCACCCCTCCACTTT; cdr3_aa: CASSLTEVPNSPLHF
clone_size: .; v_call: TRBV30; d_call: .; j_call: TRBJ1-3; cdr3_nt: TGTGCCGGAGGCCGGGGATGGGGAAACACCATATATTTT; cdr3_aa: CAGGRGWGNTIYF
clone_size: .; v_call: TRBV30; d_call: .; j_call: TRBJ1-3; cdr3_nt: TGTGCCTGGAGTCCGAGCAGAGTAAACTCTGGAAACACCATATATTTT; cdr3_aa: CAWSPSRVNSGNTIYF
clone_size: .; v_call: TRBV29-1; d_call: .; j_call: TRBJ1-1; cdr3_nt: TGCAGCGCCCGGATGACGAACACTGAAGCTTTCTTT; cdr3_aa: CSARMTNTEAFF
clone_size: .; v_call: TRBV18; d_call: .; j_call: TRBJ1-1; cdr3_nt: TGTGCCAGCTCACCACCCAACGGGGGGAACACTGAAGCTTTCTTT; cdr3_aa: CASSPPNGGNTEAFF
clone_size: few; v_call: TRBV28; d_call: .; j_call: TRBJ1-1; cdr3_nt: TGTGCCAGCACCCCCGGAGGGCCGTGGGGCACTGAAGCTTTCTTT; cdr3_aa: CASTPGGPWGTEAFF